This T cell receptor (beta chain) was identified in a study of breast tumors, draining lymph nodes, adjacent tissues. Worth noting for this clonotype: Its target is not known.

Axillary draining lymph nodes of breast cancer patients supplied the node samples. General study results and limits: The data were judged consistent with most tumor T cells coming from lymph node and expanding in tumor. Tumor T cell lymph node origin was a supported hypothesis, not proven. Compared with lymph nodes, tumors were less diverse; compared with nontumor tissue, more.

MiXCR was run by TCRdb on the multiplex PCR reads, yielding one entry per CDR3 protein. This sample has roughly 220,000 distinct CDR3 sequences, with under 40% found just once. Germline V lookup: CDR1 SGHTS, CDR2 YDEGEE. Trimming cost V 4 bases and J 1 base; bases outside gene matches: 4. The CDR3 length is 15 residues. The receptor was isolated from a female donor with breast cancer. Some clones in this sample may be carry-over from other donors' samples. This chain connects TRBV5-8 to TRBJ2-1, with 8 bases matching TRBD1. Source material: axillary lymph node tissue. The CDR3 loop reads CASSPDRGSYNEQFF. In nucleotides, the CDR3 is TGTGCCAGCAGCCCCGACAGGGGATCCTACAATGAGCAGTTCTTC.